A selection of T cell receptor beta chains follows, all from one sample in a study of blood T cell repertoires in COVID-19. Produced via immunoSEQ multiplex PCR; TCRdb's table is partial and in-frame only. The sample contains over 100,000 clones, approximately 84% of which appear only once. Sequenced sample: peripheral blood. These receptors all come from a middle-aged man with active or convalescent COVID-19. Both conserved end residues are part of each CDR3. Each record gives: V gene, J gene, D gene, clone size, CDR3 DNA, CDR3 protein. The D gene is left open where the match is weak. For some rows the clone size is stated as once, few or many, or as a class when expanded; others skip it.

TRBV6-6	TRBJ1-1	.	few	TGTGCCAGCAGTTACTCGGGGAGGACCGAAGCTTTCTTT	CASSYSGRTEAFF
TRBV5-5	TRBJ2-7	.	.	TGTGCCAGCAGCTTCCAATACGAGCAGTACTTC	CASSFQYEQYF
TRBV5-1	TRBJ2-7	.	.	TGCGCCAGCAGCTATGACAGCTCCTACGAGCAGTACTTC	CASSYDSSYEQYF
TRBV25-1	TRBJ1-4	.	.	TGTGCCAGCAGTGACGCGAACAGAAGGTCGACTAATGAAAAACTGTTTTTT	CASSDANRRSTNEKLFF
TRBV20-1	TRBJ2-5	.	.	TGCAGTGCTAGTACCGCGAAGTTGGAGACCCAGTACTTC	CSASTAKLETQYF
TRBV2	TRBJ1-6	.	.	TGTGCCAGCAGAATTGACAGTTTTTCACCCCTCCACTTT	CASRIDSFSPLHF
TRBV6-1	TRBJ1-2	.	.	TGTGCCAGCAGTGAATTTGCAGACTTCTATGGCTACACCTTC	CASSEFADFYGYTF
TRBV25-1	TRBJ1-2	.	.	TGTGCCAGCAGTGAATTACCACCAGGGCACTATGGCTACACCTTC	CASSELPPGHYGYTF
TRBV19	TRBJ1-1	.	.	TGTGCCAGTAGTATCCCAGATGTCCAAAACACTGAAGCTTTCTTT	CASSIPDVQNTEAFF
TRBV11-3	TRBJ2-3	TRBD1	many	TGTGCCAGCAGCCCTGGGACAGCCTCCAGGACAGATACGCAGTATTTT	CASSPGTASRTDTQYF
TRBV3-1/TRBV3-2	TRBJ2-3	TRBD2	.	TGTGCCAGCAGCCAAGATCTAGCGGGAGGAACAGATACGCAGTATTTT	CASSQDLAGGTDTQYF
TRBV25-1	TRBJ2-2	.	.	TGTGCCAGCAGGTCAGAAACCGGGGAGCTGTTTTTT	CASRSETGELFF
TRBV30	TRBJ1-2	TRBD1	.	TGTGCCTGGAGGGGACAGTCGCTCTATGGCTACACCTTC	CAWRGQSLYGYTF
TRBV4-1	TRBJ2-7	.	.	TGCGCCAGCAGCCAAGATGGGGACAACGCCCCCCACGAGCAGTACTTC	CASSQDGDNAPHEQYF
TRBV7-2	TRBJ1-5	.	once	TGTGCCTCTTCATGGGGCCCTGCGGGCAATCAGCCCCAGCATTTT	CASSWGPAGNQPQHF
TRBV6-5	TRBJ1-5	.	.	TGTGCCAGCAGTTACGGTAGATACAATCAGCCCCAGCATTTT	CASSYGRYNQPQHF
TRBV10-1	TRBJ1-2	.	few	TGCGCCAGCAGTGAGTCGACAGGACGAGGTGGCTACACCTTC	CASSESTGRGGYTF
TRBV27	TRBJ1-5	.	.	TGTGCCAGCAGTTTATGGGGGGATCAGCCCCAGCATTTT	CASSLWGDQPQHF
TRBV5-6	TRBJ2-3	TRBD1	.	TGTGCCAGCAGCTCCTCCCGGGACAGACCCACAGATACGCAGTATTTT	CASSSSRDRPTDTQYF
TRBV19	TRBJ2-7	.	.	TGTGCCAGTAGTGGGGACGGGGGATACGAGCAGTACTTC	CASSGDGGYEQYF
TRBV19	TRBJ2-7	TRBD2	.	TGTGCCAGTAGTGAGACTAGCGGAAGCTCCTACGAGCAGTACTTC	CASSETSGSSYEQYF
TRBV6-4	TRBJ2-2	TRBD2	few	TGTGCCAGCAGCAGGACTAGCGGGGGGAAGACCTACACCGGGGAGCTGTTTTTT	CASSRTSGGKTYTGELFF
TRBV10-2	TRBJ2-2	TRBD1	.	TGCGCCGCCGGGCGGGGACAGGGCTCGAACACCGGGGAGCTGTTTTTT	CAAGRGQGSNTGELFF
TRBV4-3	TRBJ1-2	TRBD1	.	TGCGCCAGCAGCCAAGGTACAGGGGACTATGGCTACACCTTC	CASSQGTGDYGYTF
TRBV7-9	TRBJ2-3	.	.	TGTGCCAGCAGCTTAGTAGAAGTGGGCGATACGCAGTATTTT	CASSLVEVGDTQYF
TRBV7-2	TRBJ1-5	.	once	TGTGCCAGCAGCTTATGGCAAAATCAGCCCCAGCATTTT	CASSLWQNQPQHF
TRBV20-1	TRBJ1-2	.	.	TGCAGTGCTAGTCGGGGAAGGTCGGGTGGCTACACCTTC	CSASRGRSGGYTF
TRBV3-1/TRBV3-2	TRBJ1-5	.	few	TGTGCCAGCAGCCCCTGGACTGATCAGCCCCAGCATTTT	CASSPWTDQPQHF
TRBV3-1/TRBV3-2	TRBJ1-5	TRBD1	few	TGTGCCAGCAGCTCGGGACAGATCAATCAGCCCCAGCATTTT	CASSSGQINQPQHF
TRBV5-4	TRBJ1-2	TRBD1	once	TGTGCCAGCAGCTTGGGCGGGACAGTTCCGTATGGCTACACCTTC	CASSLGGTVPYGYTF
TRBV4-1	TRBJ1-3	.	.	TGCGCCAGCAGCCAGGATGGTGGGCTTGGAAACACCATATATTTT	CASSQDGGLGNTIYF
TRBV27	TRBJ2-7	TRBD1	.	TGTGCCAGCAGTTTACGGACAGGGGGCTTCTACGAGCAGTACTTC	CASSLRTGGFYEQYF
TRBV4-1	TRBJ1-5	.	large	TGCGCCAGCAGCCAGGAGGGGAGGCCTAATCAGCCCCAGCATTTT	CASSQEGRPNQPQHF
TRBV18	TRBJ1-2	.	.	TGTGCCAGCTCAAGCGCGATGGCCGATGGCTACACCTTC	CASSSAMADGYTF
TRBV29-1	TRBJ2-2	TRBD1	.	TGCAGCGTTTTCGACAGGGGGAGGAACACCGGGGAGCTGTTTTTT	CSVFDRGRNTGELFF
TRBV20-1	TRBJ1-6	.	.	TGCAGTGCTAGTGGCGGACAGTCTAATTCACCCCTCCACTTT	CSASGGQSNSPLHF
TRBV12-3/TRBV12-4	TRBJ1-2	.	.	TGTGCCAGCAGGGGGAGCGGCTACACCTTC	CASRGSGYTF
TRBV4-2	TRBJ1-2	TRBD1	.	TGTGCCAGCAGCCCCCTCACAGGGGGCAACTATGGCTACACCTTC	CASSPLTGGNYGYTF
TRBV7-2	TRBJ2-5	TRBD2	.	TGTGCCAGCAGCCCCACTAGCGGGGTTCAAGAGACCCAGTACTTC	CASSPTSGVQETQYF
TRBV2	TRBJ2-7	.	.	TGTGCCAGCAGTTCCCAGGGGACGGCCTACGAGCAGTACTTC	CASSSQGTAYEQYF
TRBV12-3/TRBV12-4	TRBJ2-1	TRBD1	.	TGTGCCAGCAGCCCGGGACAGGGGGCTTTTGAGTTCTTC	CASSPGQGAFEFF
TRBV11-2	TRBJ2-3	TRBD2	.	TGTGCCAGCAGCTTAGCGGGACTAGAGGCAGATACGCAGTATTTT	CASSLAGLEADTQYF
TRBV3-1/TRBV3-2	TRBJ1-1	TRBD1	.	TGTGCCAGCAGCCGCCACAGGGGAAGTGGGACTGAAGCTTTCTTT	CASSRHRGSGTEAFF
TRBV18	TRBJ1-2	.	.	TGTGCCAGCTCCCGAAACACGGGGGGGGCGCAAAACTATGGCTACACCTTC	CASSRNTGGAQNYGYTF
TRBV7-2	TRBJ1-2	.	.	TGTGCCAGCAGCTTATCCTTGGGCTACACCTTC	CASSLSLGYTF
TRBV7-9	TRBJ1-1	TRBD1	.	TGTGCCAGCAGCCCCGAAGGGACAGCCCCCCAAGCTTTCTTT	CASSPEGTAPQAFF
TRBV11-2	TRBJ1-3	.	.	TGTGCCAGCAGCTTAGTTAACACTATCTCTGGAAACACCATATATTTT	CASSLVNTISGNTIYF
TRBV24-1	TRBJ2-5	TRBD2	.	TGTGCCACCAGCCGCGGGGGGGAAGAGACCCAGTACTTC	CATSRGGEETQYF
TRBV15	TRBJ1-5	TRBD1	.	TGTGCCACCAGCAGAGATTTCCCGGGACAGGGCCTGGGGAAGCCCCAGCATTTT	CATSRDFPGQGLGKPQHF
TRBV28	TRBJ2-1	TRBD2	.	TGTGCCAGTCATAAAACTAGCGGTGACAATGAGCAGTTCTTC	CASHKTSGDNEQFF
TRBV7-2	TRBJ1-2	.	.	TGTGCCATCTCGCGGCAGACCATTTATGGCTACACCTTC	CAISRQTIYGYTF
TRBV9	TRBJ2-5	.	.	TGTGCCAGCAGCGTAGGGGCGATACTTACTCAAGAGACCCAGTACTTC	CASSVGAILTQETQYF
TRBV7-8	TRBJ1-5	.	few	TGTGCCAGCAGCTTAGGGACAGCAATACTCAATCAGCCCCAGCATTTT	CASSLGTAILNQPQHF
TRBV18	TRBJ1-2	.	.	TGTGCCAGCTCACCAGACAGTTCCTATGGCTACACCTTC	CASSPDSSYGYTF
TRBV19	TRBJ1-2	.	.	TGTGCCAGTAGTATATGGGCCAGATACTATGGCTACACCTTC	CASSIWARYYGYTF
TRBV11-2	TRBJ1-1	.	.	TGTGCCAGCAGCTTAGCCCCGACTGAAGCTTTCTTT	CASSLAPTEAFF
TRBV5-1	TRBJ2-6	TRBD1	.	TGCGCCAGCAGCTTGGGTGGGACAGGGGGCGTCGCTGGGGCCAACGTCCTGACTTTC	CASSLGGTGGVAGANVLTF
TRBV2	TRBJ1-6	TRBD1	once	TGTGCCAGCAGTGAGGGGAGGGGACAGGGACGATCACCCCTCCACTTT	CASSEGRGQGRSPLHF
TRBV5-1	TRBJ2-2	TRBD2	few	TGCGCCAGCAGCTTGGGTCCCGGGGGGACCACCGGGGAGCTGTTTTTT	CASSLGPGGTTGELFF